One T cell receptor beta chain is described in this entry. Its matching antigen is unknown. Since all of the isolated RNA was reverse transcribed, expressed TCRB transcripts were what got sequenced. Clones were read by immunoSEQ multiplex PCR, and TCRdb kept only the in-frame ones, dropping some. The table includes 810,000 or so clones, roughly 17% detected once. These data are taken from a study of beta chain features in type 1 diabetes. Findings of the study overall: Among patients with Type 1 diabetes, TCRB CDR3s were moderately but significantly shorter in every one of the four CD4+ subsets.

The CDR3 runs 17 residues. Germline V gene sequence: CDR1 SGDLS, CDR2 YYNGEE. J gave up 4 bases and V 7 bases, and 16 bases lay outside the gene matches. A heparinised blood draw that averaged about 0.11 L was obtained once from each donor. V and J are TRBV9 and TRBJ2-1, with 8 bases identical to TRBD2. The TCR originated in a young woman in good health. The sample consisted of naive CD4+ T cells from blood. The CDR3 loop is CASHSGGRPPTYNEQFF. CDR3 nucleotides: TGTGCCAGCCACAGCGGCGGGAGGCCTCCAACTTACAATGAGCAGTTCTTC.